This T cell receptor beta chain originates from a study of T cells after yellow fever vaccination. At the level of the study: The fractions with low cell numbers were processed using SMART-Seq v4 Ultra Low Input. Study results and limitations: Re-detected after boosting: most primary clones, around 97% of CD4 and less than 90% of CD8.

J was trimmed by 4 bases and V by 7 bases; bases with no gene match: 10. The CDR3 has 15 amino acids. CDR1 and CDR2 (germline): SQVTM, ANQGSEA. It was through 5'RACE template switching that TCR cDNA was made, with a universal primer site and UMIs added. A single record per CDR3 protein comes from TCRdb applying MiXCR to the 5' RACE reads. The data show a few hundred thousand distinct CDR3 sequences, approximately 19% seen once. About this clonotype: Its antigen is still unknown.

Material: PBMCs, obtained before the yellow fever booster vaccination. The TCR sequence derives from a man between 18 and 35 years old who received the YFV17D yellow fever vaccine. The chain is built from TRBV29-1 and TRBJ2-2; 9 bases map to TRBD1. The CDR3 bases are TGCAGCGCTACAGACAGGGGGTCGGCCACCGGGGAGCTGTTTTTT. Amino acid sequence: CSATDRGSATGELFF.